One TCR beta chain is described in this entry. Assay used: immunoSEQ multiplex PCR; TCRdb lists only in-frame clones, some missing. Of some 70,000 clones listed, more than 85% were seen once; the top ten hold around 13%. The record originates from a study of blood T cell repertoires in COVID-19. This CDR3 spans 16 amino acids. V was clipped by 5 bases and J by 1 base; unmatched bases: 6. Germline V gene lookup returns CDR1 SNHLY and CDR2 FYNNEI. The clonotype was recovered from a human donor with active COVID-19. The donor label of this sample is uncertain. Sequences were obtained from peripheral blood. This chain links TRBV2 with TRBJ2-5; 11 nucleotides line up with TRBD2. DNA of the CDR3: TGTGCCAGCAGTTCCCTAGCGGGAGGCCCCCAAGAGACCCAGTACTTC. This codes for CASSSLAGGPQETQYF.